This TCR beta chain stems from a study of blood T cells in healthy people across ages. Points from the study as a whole: The study lacked donor CMV status, which possibly confounded expanded clonotype changes. Age showed a roughly linear inverse relationship with TCR beta diversity per million T cells. Donors of long life had a larger count of naive CD4+ cells and greater diversity than aged donors.

As to this clonotype: What it recognizes is unknown.

Every donor contributed around 10 milliliters of peripheral blood by blood draw. Together with a sample-barcoded 5' primer, a J-beta primer mix was included in a second PCR lasting about 6 to 12 cycles. One entry per CDR3 protein, called by TCRdb with MiXCR from the 5' RACE reads. Here the sample spans around 320,000 distinct CDR3 sequences, around 27% being singletons. V lost 7 bases and J 0 bases, leaving 9 bases between the germline ends. The CDR3 runs 14 residues. Germline loops: CDR1 LNHDA, CDR2 SQIVND (reference sequence). The rearrangement joins TRBV19 to TRBJ1-4, with unresolved D. This TCR was sampled from a woman aged 65 to 85 in good health. Input material: blood. CDR3 DNA: TGTGCCAGTAATCGACGGTCAACTAATGAAAAACTGTTTTTT. This encodes CASNRRSTNEKLFF.